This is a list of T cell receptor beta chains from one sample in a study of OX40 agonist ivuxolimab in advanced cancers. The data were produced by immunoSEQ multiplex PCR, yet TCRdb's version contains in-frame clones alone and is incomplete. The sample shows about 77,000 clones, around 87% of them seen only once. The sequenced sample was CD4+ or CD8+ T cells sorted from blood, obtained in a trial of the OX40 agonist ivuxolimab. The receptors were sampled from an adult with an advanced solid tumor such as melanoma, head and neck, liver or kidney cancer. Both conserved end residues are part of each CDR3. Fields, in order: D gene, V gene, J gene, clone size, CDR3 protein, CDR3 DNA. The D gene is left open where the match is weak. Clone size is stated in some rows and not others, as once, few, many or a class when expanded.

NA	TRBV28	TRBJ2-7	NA	CASLSGAYEQYF	TGTGCCAGCCTAAGTGGCGCCTACGAGCAGTACTTC
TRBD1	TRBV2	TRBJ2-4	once	CASRGTGENIQYF	TGTGCCAGCAGAGGGACAGGGGAAAACATTCAGTACTTC
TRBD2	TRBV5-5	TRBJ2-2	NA	CASRAGLAGGHTGELFF	TGTGCCAGCAGGGCGGGACTAGCGGGAGGTCACACCGGGGAGCTGTTTTTT
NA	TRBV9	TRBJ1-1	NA	CASSVWGSEAFF	TGTGCCAGCAGCGTTTGGGGGTCTGAAGCTTTCTTT
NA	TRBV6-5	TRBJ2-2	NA	CASSDDRTGELFF	TGTGCCAGCAGTGACGACAGGACCGGGGAGCTGTTTTTT
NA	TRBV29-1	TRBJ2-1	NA	CSVSPPGTRFRNEQFF	TGCAGCGTCTCCCCTCCCGGGACGCGATTCCGCAATGAGCAGTTCTTC
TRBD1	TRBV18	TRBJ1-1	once	CASSREGGAGSWDTEAFF	TGTGCCAGCTCACGGGAAGGGGGCGCGGGTTCATGGGACACTGAAGCTTTCTTT
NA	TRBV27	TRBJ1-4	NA	CASSGSGSAGEKLFF	TGTGCCAGCAGTGGCTCAGGCAGTGCGGGTGAAAAACTGTTTTTT
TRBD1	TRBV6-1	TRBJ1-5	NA	CASSAILTGGNQPQHF	TGTGCCAGCAGTGCCATCCTTACAGGGGGCAATCAGCCCCAGCATTTT
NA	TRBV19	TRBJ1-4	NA	CASREGGGREKLFF	TGTGCCAGTAGGGAAGGGGGAGGGCGTGAAAAACTGTTTTTT
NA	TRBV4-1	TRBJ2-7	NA	CASSQESTTRKYF	TGCGCCAGCAGCCAAGAATCCACGACAAGAAAGTACTTC
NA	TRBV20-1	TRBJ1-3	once	CSATSGNTIYF	TGCAGCGCTACCTCTGGAAACACCATATATTTT
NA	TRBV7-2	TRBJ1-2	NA	CASSLGAEYGYTF	TGTGCCAGCAGCTTAGGGGCAGAATATGGCTACACCTTC
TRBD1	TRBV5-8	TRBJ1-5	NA	CASSRDRGEPQHF	TGTGCCAGCAGCCGGGACAGGGGTGAGCCCCAGCATTTT
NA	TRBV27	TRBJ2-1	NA	CASGVANEQFF	TGTGCCAGCGGAGTCGCCAATGAGCAGTTCTTC
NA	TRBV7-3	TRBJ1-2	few	CASSLTSRGSGYTF	TGTGCCAGCAGCTTAACGAGTAGGGGAAGTGGCTACACCTTC
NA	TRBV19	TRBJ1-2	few	CASSRTGPLNYGYTF	TGTGCCAGTAGCCGCACAGGACCCCTTAACTATGGCTACACCTTC
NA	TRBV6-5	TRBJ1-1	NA	CASSYNKVAFF	TGTGCCAGCAGTTACAACAAGGTAGCTTTCTTT
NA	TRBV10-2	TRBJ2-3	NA	CASSESAITDTQYF	TGCGCCAGCAGTGAGTCGGCGATCACAGATACGCAGTATTTT
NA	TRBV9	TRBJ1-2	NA	CASSAQSRNYGYTF	TGTGCCAGCAGCGCCCAGAGTAGGAACTATGGCTACACCTTC
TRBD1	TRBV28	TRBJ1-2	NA	CASSVLGSGQGHGYTF	TGTGCCAGCTCAGTTTTGGGCTCGGGACAGGGGCATGGCTACACCTTC
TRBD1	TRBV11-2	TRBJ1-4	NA	CASSFHGTGGNEKLFF	TGTGCCAGCAGCTTCCACGGGACAGGGGGGAATGAAAAACTGTTTTTT
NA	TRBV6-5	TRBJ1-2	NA	CASRSMIGYTF	TGTGCCAGCAGGTCTATGATCGGCTACACCTTC
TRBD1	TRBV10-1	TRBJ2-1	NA	CASSHSGTGRHNEQFF	TGCGCCAGCAGTCACTCCGGGACAGGGAGACACAATGAGCAGTTCTTC
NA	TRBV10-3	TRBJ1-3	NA	CAIRGPSSGNTIYF	TGTGCCATCAGAGGACCGAGCTCTGGAAACACCATATATTTT
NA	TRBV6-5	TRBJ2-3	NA	CASSSGHPSTDTQYF	TGTGCCAGCAGTTCGGGACACCCTAGCACAGATACGCAGTATTTT
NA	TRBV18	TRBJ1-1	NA	CASSTGSTEAFF	TGTGCCAGCTCCACAGGGTCCACTGAAGCTTTCTTT
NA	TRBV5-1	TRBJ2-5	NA	CASSFGAQETQYF	TGCGCCAGCAGCTTCGGGGCCCAAGAGACCCAGTACTTC
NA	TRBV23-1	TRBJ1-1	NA	CASSQSGLEAFF	TGCGCCAGCAGTCAATCTGGCCTTGAAGCTTTCTTT